A selection of T cell receptor beta chains follows, all from one sample in a study of shared clonotypes between healthy human individuals. TCRdb keeps only in-frame clones here, not all; method: immunoSEQ multiplex PCR. The table has a few million clones, approximately 95% seen once. Sequencing used naive CD4+ T cells from PBMCs. The receptors were gathered from a man in his late teens or twenties in good health. Some clones in this sample may be carry-over from other donors' samples. Each CDR3 is given with its conserved first and last residue. A D gene is named only where the DNA matches it firmly. Only part of the rows carry a size: once, few, many, or a class if the clone is expanded.

clone_size | d_call | j_call | v_call | cdr3_nt | cdr3_aa
NA | NA | TRBJ1-3 | TRBV28 | TGTGCCAGCGGGGACCGGAGCTCTGGAAACACCATATATTTT | CASGDRSSGNTIYF
NA | TRBD2 | TRBJ2-7 | TRBV4-3 | TGCGCCAGCAGCCTTGGACTAGCGGGAGAGTCCGAGCAGTACTTC | CASSLGLAGESEQYF
NA | NA | TRBJ2-7 | TRBV27 | TGTGCCAGCAGTTTATCGGCAGGGTCGACCTACGAGCAGTACTTC | CASSLSAGSTYEQYF
once | NA | TRBJ1-4 | TRBV2 | TGTGCCAGCAATAGGGAGGGTCCTCCTAATGAAAAACTGTTTTTT | CASNREGPPNEKLFF
NA | NA | TRBJ1-4 | TRBV7-9 | TGTGCCAGCAGCTTCGGGACTCCCGCAACTAATGAAAAACTGTTTTTT | CASSFGTPATNEKLFF
NA | TRBD2 | TRBJ2-1 | TRBV29-1 | TGCAGCGCCCGACCTAGCGGAGATGACAATGAGCAGTTCTTC | CSARPSGDDNEQFF
NA | TRBD1 | TRBJ1-1 | TRBV6-6 | TGTGCCGGTAAACCTGGGACAGCGAACACTGAAGCTTTCTTT | CAGKPGTANTEAFF
NA | NA | TRBJ2-3 | TRBV5-1 | TGCGCCAGCAGCTGGGGGATCACCACAGATACGCAGTATTTT | CASSWGITTDTQYF
once | NA | TRBJ2-1 | TRBV19 | TGTGCCAGTAGTATTCTCCCCGCAGGGTACTCGAATGAGCAGTTCTTC | CASSILPAGYSNEQFF
NA | TRBD2 | TRBJ2-1 | TRBV2 | TGTGCCAGCAGGACCCGGGACTACCACAATGAGCAGTTCTTC | CASRTRDYHNEQFF
NA | TRBD1 | TRBJ2-2 | TRBV6-1 | TGTGCCAGCAGTGCCACTGACAGGGTCGGGGAGCTGTTTTTT | CASSATDRVGELFF
NA | NA | TRBJ1-2 | TRBV28 | TGTGCCAGCAGTCAACAGGGCCACTACACCTTC | CASSQQGHYTF
once | TRBD1 | TRBJ2-6 | TRBV28 | TGTGCCAGCAGACCGACCTCGGGACAGGCGACCTCTGGGGCCAACGTCCTGACTTTC | CASRPTSGQATSGANVLTF
NA | NA | TRBJ2-7 | TRBV27 | TGTGCCAGCAGTTCGGACGCCGGTTCGGCCGAGCAGTACTTC | CASSSDAGSAEQYF
NA | TRBD1 | TRBJ1-2 | TRBV5-1 | TGCGCCAGCAGCGGCGGATGGACAGGGCAGGACTATGGCTACACCTTC | CASSGGWTGQDYGYTF
NA | TRBD2 | TRBJ2-7 | TRBV13 | TGTGCCAGCAGCTTGACTAGCGGTCCTGGTTACGAGCAGTACTTC | CASSLTSGPGYEQYF
NA | NA | TRBJ1-2 | TRBV13 | TGTGCCAGCAGCGGTGACAGCTATGGCTACACCTTC | CASSGDSYGYTF
NA | NA | TRBJ2-3 | TRBV12-5 | TGTGCTAGTGGCCATACAGCAGATACGCAGTATTTT | CASGHTADTQYF
NA | TRBD2 | TRBJ2-7 | TRBV7-9 | TGTGCCAGCAGCCCTGGACTAGCGGGCGCATCCTACGAGCAGTACTTC | CASSPGLAGASYEQYF
NA | NA | TRBJ2-7 | TRBV21-1 | TGTGCCAGCAGCGATTCCGGGAACTCCTACGAGCAGTACTTC | CASSDSGNSYEQYF
NA | TRBD2 | TRBJ2-1 | TRBV11-2 | TGTGCCAGCAGCTTAGCTCTCGGCGGGAGCTACGCGGGGGAGCAGTTCTTC | CASSLALGGSYAGEQFF
once | TRBD1 | TRBJ1-1 | TRBV9 | TGTGCCAGCAGCGTAGTGCAGGGGGCGGACACTGAAGCTTTCTTT | CASSVVQGADTEAFF
NA | NA | TRBJ1-2 | TRBV28 | TGTGCCAGCAGGTCGACGGGGGAGTTCGGTGGCTACACCTTC | CASRSTGEFGGYTF
NA | TRBD1 | TRBJ2-2 | TRBV5-5 | TGTGCCAGCAGCAGGCACCGGGACAGGGGGACCGGGGAGCTGTTTTTT | CASSRHRDRGTGELFF
NA | NA | TRBJ1-5 | TRBV4-3 | TGCGCCAGCAGCCAAGAGAGGGACCCTAGCAATCAGCCCCAGCATTTT | CASSQERDPSNQPQHF
NA | TRBD1 | TRBJ2-7 | TRBV14 | TGTGCCAGCAGCCGCAGGGACAGGGGGCGGAATAATCGGTCCTACGAGCAGTACTTC | CASSRRDRGRNNRSYEQYF
NA | NA | TRBJ1-1 | TRBV6-1 | TGTGCCAGCAGTAGGGAGGGCAACACTGAAGCTTTCTTT | CASSREGNTEAFF